A selection of T cell receptor beta chains follows, all from one sample in a study of cytomegalovirus exposure and HLA in healthy donors. The repertoire was sequenced with immunoSEQ multiplex PCR; TCRdb's copy has only in-frame clones and lacks some. In the table there are about 190,000 clones, roughly 76% of which are singletons. The sample comprised PBMCs. All receptors come from a woman in her twenties or thirties in good health and CMV-seropositive. The conserved cysteine and the conserved F or W are not part of the CDR3 here.

j_call v_call cdr3_aa
TRBJ1-1 TRBV6-4 ASRPVGQFNTEAF
TRBJ2-4 TRBV28 ASRKKLAKNIQY
TRBJ2-7 TRBV2 ASSEGTAYEQY
TRBJ2-3 TRBV15 ATSIHRTGSDTQY
TRBJ2-5 TRBV2 ASSVRRGGLETQY
TRBJ1-2 TRBV4-2 ASSQAGDRGRVYGYT
TRBJ1-3 TRBV5-1 ASSLGPTGSGNTIY
TRBJ1-1 TRBV5-1 ASSRYPGTTEAF
TRBJ1-5 TRBV28 ATNLRGGAQPQH
TRBJ2-3 TRBV18 ASAGTASTDTQY
TRBJ2-4 TRBV19 ASGAGQGRGLAKNIQY
TRBJ2-3 TRBV29-1 SGTEGTDTQY
TRBJ2-1 TRBV7-8 ASSLRTGLEQF
TRBJ2-1 TRBV7-6 ASSLRLAGVSYNEQF
TRBJ2-6 TRBV4-2 AIQPAGGLGANVLT
TRBJ2-6 TRBV19 ASSIGGSGSGANVLT
TRBJ1-1 TRBV6-5 ASSYSMGATEAF
TRBJ1-1 TRBV14 ASSRLWTGGTEAF
TRBJ1-2 TRBV28 ASSRGYGYT
TRBJ2-7 TRBV28 ASTLSGLDDDEQY
TRBJ2-5 TRBV18 ASSRGLAGYQETQY
TRBJ2-3 TRBV4-3 ASSQDLVGGEADTQY
TRBJ1-1 TRBV29-1 SASGVRGTEAF
TRBJ2-5 TRBV5-1 ASSLGGTATQETQY
TRBJ2-7 TRBV11-2 ASSLQGYEQY
TRBJ1-5 TRBV4-1 ASSQAGQYHQPQH
TRBJ2-1 TRBV7-6 ASSFPTGGFNEQF
TRBJ2-1 TRBV10-3 AISEKWGGVHEQF
TRBJ2-7 TRBV6-5 ASSYSGQGRYEQY
TRBJ1-3 TRBV30 AWSSGFTGNTIY
TRBJ1-5 TRBV19 ASKQMVPNQPQH
TRBJ2-1 TRBV5-4 ASSLFYGGSGSGYNEQF
TRBJ2-3 TRBV7-9 ASSASGGSTDTQY
TRBJ2-5 TRBV27 ASSFGGGAQETQY
TRBJ2-3 TRBV18 ASSPTSADTQY
TRBJ2-6 TRBV19 ASSTQGAGANVLT
TRBJ1-1 TRBV28 ASSLAGGGTEAF
TRBJ2-3 TRBV2 AGSGHASTDTQY
TRBJ1-5 TRBV19 ASRPLEGASQPQH
TRBJ2-1 TRBV7-9 ASSLGPYNEQF
TRBJ2-5 TRBV28 ASSQSVREH
TRBJ1-1 TRBV10-2 ASNAGRVTEAF
TRBJ2-7 TRBV4-3 ASSQEFGTGGYEQY
TRBJ1-5 TRBV28 ASSSGTVYNQPQH
TRBJ1-2 TRBV28 ASTATGGGYGYT